The clone carrying this T cell receptor beta chain was found a few times. The antigen is unknown. A read error may account for a junction end that differs from germline. This entry is derived from a study of regulatory T cells in long-lasting Graves disease. Whole-study results and caveats: Few sampled subjects may have lowered accuracy.

In germline, CDR1 is SGHDN, CDR2 FVKESK. This CDR3 contains 14 residues. Libraries of TCR beta came from iRepertoire HTBI primers plus Arm-PCR of CDR3 regions. The authors' processing: Across all samples, roughly 60 TRBV segments and about 13 TRBJ segments were identified. Using its own MiXCR run on the multiplex PCR reads, TCRdb lists one record per CDR3 protein. The V and J calls and clone size are TCRdb's, not the authors'. Of around 450,000 distinct CDR3 sequences detected, 14% to 15% appear once; the ten largest clones hold 16%. Time point specified: newly diagnosed GD, antithyroid drugs for less than 3 months. RNA isolated from PBMCs was used to make the TCR library. The sample also formed part of further work on T cells in Graves' hyperthyroidism and ophthalmopathy. That paper notes: The TCR CDR3 first-round RT-PCR relied on the HTBI primer set. Among clonotypes expanded in thyroid above 0.001, most were also found in blood.

Sequenced here: peripheral blood mononuclear cells (PBMCs), sampled at new diagnosis, from a patient treated with antithyroid drugs. This receptor was identified in a woman aged 30 to 39 with Graves disease. V usage is TRBV14 and J usage is TRBJ2-5; the D is unclear. The CDR3 protein is CASSSFRAQETRYF. The CDR3 region has the DNA TGTGCCAGCAGCTCCTTTAGGGCCCAAGAGACCCGGTACTTC.